Given below is one T cell receptor (beta chain) in context. The sample comes from a study of blood T cell repertoires in COVID-19. Study in general: Sources were T cells, B-cell-depleted T cells, or PBMCs; the material itself was cDNA or gDNA.

Authors' analysis steps: The authors estimated nucleated cell counts from reference gene primer amplification. Repertoires were generated with immunoSEQ multiplex PCR, while TCRdb's copy carries only in-frame clones and drops some. That table is the source of V, J and clone size, and D and trimming were worked out from the DNA. There are 150,000 to 200,000 clones in the sample; about 85% occur only once, and less than 1% lies in the top ten. Trimming removed 6 bases at V and 8 bases at J, with 22 bases between. From germline, CDR1 is MNHEY and CDR2 SVGAGI. The CDR3 has 15 amino acids. Sequencing was done on a sample of peripheral blood. The clonotype originates from a man younger than 30 with acute or convalescent COVID-19. The V call is TRBV6-5, the J call TRBJ1-2; D might be TRBD1 (6 bases). DNA of the CDR3: TGTGCCAGCAGCGAGACCTCGGGACACTGGGGAGGCTACACCTTC. This encodes CASSETSGHWGGYTF.